This TCR beta chain was obtained from a study of blood T cells in healthy people across ages. Broader study findings: The study found more naive CD4+ cells and higher diversity in long-lived than aged donors.

In this sample, this clonotype turned up many times. No antigen is known for it. A sample-barcoded 5' primer and a J-beta primer mix were used in a second PCR of about 6 to 11 cycles. TCRdb processed the 5' RACE reads anew with MiXCR; each CDR3 protein has one entry. This sample has 800,000 to 950,000 distinct CDR3 sequences, with 25% to 35% found just once. The extraction recovered at least 5.5 micrograms of total RNA per sample. The germline gives CDR1 SQVTM, CDR2 ANQGSEA. V dropped 8 bases and J dropped 6; count of bases not matched to a gene: 7. The CDR3 runs 13 residues. The sample was also reused in another study, on T cells of mothers and their children.

The TCR comes from a woman aged 40 to 55 in good health. The V gene is TRBV29-1, the J gene TRBJ2-1, with 10 bases identical to TRBD2. Material: blood. Written as DNA, the CDR3 is TGCAGCTTCAAGCGGGGGGGCAGCAATGAGCAGTTCTTC. Translated: CSFKRGGSNEQFF.